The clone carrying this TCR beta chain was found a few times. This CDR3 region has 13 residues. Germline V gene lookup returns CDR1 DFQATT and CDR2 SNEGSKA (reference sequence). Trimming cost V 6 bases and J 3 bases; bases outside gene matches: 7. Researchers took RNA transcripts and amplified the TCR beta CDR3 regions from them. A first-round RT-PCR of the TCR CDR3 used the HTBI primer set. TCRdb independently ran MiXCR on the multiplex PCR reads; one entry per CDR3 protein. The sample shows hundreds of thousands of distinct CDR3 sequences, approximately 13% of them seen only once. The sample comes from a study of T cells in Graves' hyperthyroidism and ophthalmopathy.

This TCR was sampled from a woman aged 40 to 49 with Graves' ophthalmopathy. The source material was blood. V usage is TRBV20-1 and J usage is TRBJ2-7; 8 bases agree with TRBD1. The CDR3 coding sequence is TGCAGTGCAATGACAGGGGAGGACTACGAGCAGTACTTC. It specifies CSAMTGEDYEQYF.